The 16 T cell receptor beta chains below were found in one sample sequenced in a study of shared clonotypes between healthy human individuals. TCRdb's table, derived via immunoSEQ multiplex PCR, lists solely in-frame clones and lacks some. The sample lists some 1.1 million clones; around three quarters were seen once. Sequences were obtained from memory CD4+ T cells from PBMCs. Subset indicated: CD45RA-negative fraction. Receptors originate from a man between 18 and 35 years old in good health. Some clones in this sample may be carry-over from other donors' samples.

This chain uses TRBV9 with TRBJ1-5, with 9 bases matching TRBD1. V gave up 3 bases and J gave up 1 base; unmatched junction bases: 5. Germline assignment: CDR1 SGDLS and CDR2 YYNGEE. CDR3 length equals 16 residues. For the CDR3, the DNA is TGTGCCAGCAGCGCAGGACAGGGGTTAAGCAATCAGCCCCAGCATTTT. This gives the protein CASSAGQGLSNQPQHF.

The rearrangement uses TRBV9 and TRBJ2-1; 10 nucleotides agree with TRBD1. The CDR3 length is 15 residues. The germline gives CDR1 SGDLS, CDR2 YYNGEE. V dropped 4 bases and J dropped 4; count of bases not matched to a gene: 5. The CDR3 spells CASSSRTGGYNEQFF. The CDR3 region has the DNA TGTGCCAGCAGCTCCCGGACAGGGGGTTACAATGAGCAGTTCTTC. The full variable domain, completed using reference TRBV9 and TRBJ2-1, is DSGVTQTPKHLITATGQRVTLRCSPRSGDLSVYWYQQSLDQGLQFLIQYYNGEERAKGNILERFSAQQFPDLHSELNLSSLELGDSALYFCASSSRTGGYNEQFFGPGTRLTVL.

The gene calls are TRBV5-1 and TRBJ1-2; D unresolved. The ends were cut back, 0 bases at V and 5 bases at J, with 14 bases in the middle. The CDR3 extends over 15 amino acids. Germline V gene data show CDR1 as SGHRS and CDR2 as YFSETQ. The CDR3 region is CASSLAFTGPYGYTF. The CDR3 DNA is TGCGCCAGCAGCTTGGCTTTCACCGGTCCTTATGGCTACACCTTC.

The rearrangement links TRBV5-1 to TRBJ1-4, with TRBD1 identical over 7 bases. With V trimmed by 4 bases and J by 10 bases, 10 bases remained unmatched. This CDR3 contains 14 residues. Germline V lookup: CDR1 SGHRS, CDR2 YFSETQ. CDR3 residues: CASSPGTEGGKLFF. The CDR3 region has the DNA TGCGCCAGCAGCCCCGGGACAGAAGGCGGAAAACTGTTTTTT.

V is TRBV10-1 and J is TRBJ2-2, with 9 positions matching TRBD2. This CDR3 is 16 amino acids long. V lost 5 bases to trimming and J lost 2 bases; unmatched junction nucleotides: 6. Germline-derived CDR1 and CDR2 are WNHNN and SYGVQD (reference sequence). The DNA for the CDR3 is TGCGCCAGCAGTCGCGGACTAGCGCAAAACACCGGGGAGCTGTTTTTT. Translated, it gives CASSRGLAQNTGELFF.

The chain links TRBV7-2 to TRBJ1-1; 7 positions match TRBD1. The germline V gene encodes CDR1 SGHTA and CDR2 FQGNSA. The CDR3 sequence is 15 residues long. Trimming removed 2 bases from V and 7 bases from J; junction bases left unmatched: 10. CDR3 region: CASSLTGAALGEAFF. DNA for the CDR3: TGTGCCAGCAGCTTAACAGGGGCGGCCCTCGGTGAAGCTTTCTTT.

This sequence joins TRBV25-1 and TRBJ2-1, with a possible D match to TRBD2 (6 bases). CDR3 length equals 16 residues. CDR1 and CDR2 (germline): MGHDK, SYGVNS. The V end was cut by 4 bases, the J end by 7 bases, with 20 bases between. CDR3 nucleotides: TGTGCCAGCAGTGCGCCCGGGACTCCCCCGGGGAATGAGCAGTTCTTC. Translation: CASSAPGTPPGNEQFF.

This chain uses TRBV19 with TRBJ2-3; D call uncertain. The CDR3 is 14 residues long. Germline assignment: CDR1 LNHDA and CDR2 SQIVND (reference sequence). Trimming left V 7 bases short and J 2 bases short, with 13 bases between. The CDR3 sequence: CASTVRAFTDTQYF. The DNA of the CDR3 is TGTGCCAGTACGGTACGAGCTTTCACAGATACGCAGTATTTT.

The V gene is TRBV6-5, the J gene TRBJ1-1, with D unresolved. V was shortened by 4 bases and J by 1 base, with 7 bases between the two germline ends. The germline V gene has CDR1 MNHEY and CDR2 SVGAGI. This CDR3 is built from 13 residues. The CDR3 loop is CASSSNKNTEAFF. DNA for the CDR3: TGTGCCAGCAGTTCTAATAAGAACACTGAAGCTTTCTTT.

The chain is built from TRBV6-6 and TRBJ1-3; D not resolved. Trimming pared 5 bases from V and 1 base from J, leaving 6 bases between. The CDR3 is 13 residues long. Germline V gives CDR1 MNHNY, CDR2 SVGAGI (reference sequence). The CDR3 loop reads CASSGFSGNTIYF. CDR3 bases: TGTGCCAGCAGTGGGTTTTCTGGAAACACCATATATTTT.

This clone came up once. This chain uses TRBV18 with TRBJ2-1; 9 bases are shared with TRBD2. Germline lookup yields CDR1 KGHSH and CDR2 LQKENI. J was trimmed by 0 bases and V by 2 bases; bases with no gene match: 5. The CDR3 is made up of 17 amino acids. As DNA, the CDR3 is TGTGCCAGCTCACCAGGGCGGGAGGGAACCTCCTACAATGAGCAGTTCTTC. This encodes CASSPGREGTSYNEQFF.

The chain couples TRBV6-4 to TRBJ2-2; 12 nucleotides align to TRBD2. From germline, CDR1 is MRHNA and CDR2 SNTAGT. J gave up 4 bases and V 6 bases, and 3 bases lay outside the gene matches. The CDR3 totals 15 residues. The DNA of the CDR3 is TGTGCCAGCAGCGCGACTAGCGGGAGCACCGGGGAGCTGTTTTTT. Protein product: CASSATSGSTGELFF.

This clone was found many times. This chain uses TRBV10-3 with TRBJ2-1, with D tentatively TRBD1 (5 bases). The V end was cut by 6 bases, the J end by 4 bases, with 13 bases between. Germline V gene sequence: CDR1 ENHRY, CDR2 SYGVKD. The CDR3 spans 14 residues. The CDR3 region is CAISEIGVYNEQFF. The CDR3 nucleotides are TGTGCCATCAGCGAGATAGGGGTTTACAATGAGCAGTTCTTC.

A note on this clone: The sample has other DNA sequences that encode this CDR3 too. This sequence joins TRBV7-2 and TRBJ2-5, with D uncertain. V was clipped by 1 base and J by 5 bases, with 11 bases between them. CDR1 and CDR2 from the germline V gene are SGHTA and FQGNSA. This CDR3 contains 14 residues. The CDR3 bases are TGTGCCAGCAGCTTAGTGGTCACCCAGGAGACCCAGTACTTC. As protein: CASSLVVTQETQYF.

The chain combines TRBV5-1 with TRBJ2-2; D call uncertain. Trimming cost V 1 base and J 1 base, with 5 bases left between them. Germline values: CDR1 SGHRS, CDR2 YFSETQ. The CDR3 has 14 amino acids. CDR3 nucleotide sequence: TGCGCCAGCAGCTTGAACCAGAACACCGGGGAGCTGTTTTTT. It codes for CASSLNQNTGELFF.

J is TRBJ1-2 and V is TRBV28, with unresolved D. Trimming took off 10 bases at V and 4 bases at J, with 19 bases between the two ends. Looked up from germline, CDR1 is MDHEN and CDR2 is SYDVKM. The CDR3 consists of 14 residues. The CDR3 bases are TGTGCCACATCCCCTGCGACACTACTCTATGGCTACACCTTC. This gives the protein CATSPATLLYGYTF.